This T cell receptor beta chain was profiled in a study of T cells after yellow fever vaccination. Study overall: SMART-Seq v4 Ultra Low Input prepared libraries from low-cell fractions.

This clonotype was observed at least ten times. The antigen is undetermined. UMIs were added to TCR cDNA along with a universal primer site when it was made by 5'RACE template switching. One entry per CDR3 protein, called by TCRdb with MiXCR from the 5' RACE reads. The sample lists around 27,000 distinct CDR3 sequences; 4.4% were seen once. Findings and caveats of the study: At about 97% for CD4 and about 91% for CD8, most primary-vaccination clones showed up again after the booster. The secondary response showed a weaker magnitude and a faster peak, day 5 versus 15.

This material consisted of CD8+ T cells sorted from PBMCs, taken 5 days after the yellow fever booster vaccination. The TCR comes from a man aged 25-40 years who received the YFV17D yellow fever vaccine.

DNA of the CDR3: TGTGCCAGCAGTTTCGGGCCGGCTAGCGGGAACCACGAGCAGTACTTC. It specifies CASSFGPASGNHEQYF. J is TRBJ2-7 and V is TRBV27; 9 positions match TRBD2. The CDR3 consists of 16 residues. Looked up from germline, CDR1 is MNHEY and CDR2 is SMNVEV (reference sequence). The V and J ends lost 3 bases and 5 bases, in that order; junction bases with no gene match: 11.